These T cell receptor beta chains were read from a single sample in a study of cytomegalovirus exposure and HLA in healthy donors. Produced via immunoSEQ multiplex PCR; TCRdb's table is partial and in-frame only. This table has more than 85,000 clones, approximately 70% appearing once. The sample comprised PBMCs. These TCRs come from a woman aged 70-85 years in good health and CMV-seropositive. The CDR3 runs from the conserved cysteine through the conserved F or W. Each record gives: J gene, D gene, clone size, V gene, CDR3 DNA, CDR3 protein. The D gene is left open where the match is weak. Expanded clones get a size class; other rows say once, few or many, or leave the size out.

TRBJ2-5,TRBD1,-,TRBV30,TGTGCCTGGAGTGTACCGGGACAGGGGGCAGGGGAGACCCAGTACTTC,CAWSVPGQGAGETQYF
TRBJ1-2,TRBD1,-,TRBV18,TGTGCCAGCTCACCGCTGACAGGGACCCACGATGGCTACACCTTC,CASSPLTGTHDGYTF
TRBJ2-3,-,-,TRBV7-8,TGTGCCAGCAGCTTAGCGCCGTCGGGGGTCCCAGATACGCAGTATTTT,CASSLAPSGVPDTQYF
TRBJ1-1,-,-,TRBV6-5,TGTGCCAGCAGCTCCCCAACAGGGTCGAACACTGAAGCTTTCTTT,CASSSPTGSNTEAFF
TRBJ1-2,-,-,TRBV5-1,TGCGCCAGCAGCGTGACAGGCGGCTATGGCTACACCTTC,CASSVTGGYGYTF
TRBJ2-1,TRBD2,-,TRBV6-1,TGTGCCAGCAGTGAAGCCAGAGTAGCGGGGGCAATCTACAATGAGCAGTTCTTC,CASSEARVAGAIYNEQFF
TRBJ2-5,TRBD2,once,TRBV29-1,TGCAGCGTCCCTTGGACTAGCGGGGGTCAAGAGACCCAGTACTTC,CSVPWTSGGQETQYF
TRBJ2-3,-,-,TRBV23-1,TGCGCCAGCAGCCCCTTAGGCCCTGAGGGAGATACGCAGTATTTT,CASSPLGPEGDTQYF
TRBJ2-5,TRBD1,-,TRBV6-5,TGTGCCAGCAGTTATCCGAGTGGGACAGGGGAGACCCAGTACTTC,CASSYPSGTGETQYF
TRBJ1-4,TRBD1,-,TRBV19,TGTGCCAGTAGTTGGACAGGGGCCGGTGAAAAACTGTTTTTT,CASSWTGAGEKLFF
TRBJ1-5,TRBD1,-,TRBV4-1,TGCGCCAGCAGCCTTAAGTGGGGACAGGGGGGACAGCCCCAGCATTTT,CASSLKWGQGGQPQHF
TRBJ1-1,TRBD1,-,TRBV30,TGTGCCTGGGGCACAGGGGGAACTGAAGCTTTCTTT,CAWGTGGTEAFF
TRBJ2-5,-,-,TRBV30,TGTGCCTGGAGCGCCGCAGGTCTCCAAGAGACCCAGTACTTC,CAWSAAGLQETQYF
TRBJ1-1,TRBD1,few,TRBV7-6,TGTGCCAGCGGACACAGGGGAAACACTGAAGCTTTCTTT,CASGHRGNTEAFF
TRBJ2-3,-,-,TRBV4-2,TGTGCCAGCAGCCAAGATGAGGGGGGGGTAGGGTCAGATACGCAGTATTTT,CASSQDEGGVGSDTQYF
TRBJ2-7,TRBD1,-,TRBV10-1,TGCGCCAGCAGTCCCGACAGGGTAGTCTACGAGCAGTACTTC,CASSPDRVVYEQYF
TRBJ1-1,-,few,TRBV7-2,TGTGCCAGCAGCTTACCGCGTATGAACACTGAAGCTTTCTTT,CASSLPRMNTEAFF
TRBJ1-1,TRBD1,-,TRBV11-2,TGTGCCAGCAGAAATCCGGGACAGAAGACAACTGAAGCTTTCTTT,CASRNPGQKTTEAFF
TRBJ1-1,-,-,TRBV6-1,TGTGCCAGCAGTGAATTTAAAGCTTTCTTT,CASSEFKAFF
TRBJ1-1,-,once,TRBV6-5,TGTGCCAGCAGTTACTCAGGGGTGAGGACTGAAGCTTTCTTT,CASSYSGVRTEAFF
TRBJ1-2,-,few,TRBV18,TGTGCCAGCTCGCCCTCCCGACAGGTGGCCATGAACTATGGCTACACCTTC,CASSPSRQVAMNYGYTF
TRBJ2-1,TRBD2,-,TRBV14,TGTGCCAGCAGCCAAGTGGGTAGCGGGGAGCCCCGACATAGAGATGAGCAGTTCTTC,CASSQVGSGEPRHRDEQFF
TRBJ1-3,-,-,TRBV4-1,TGCGCCAGCAGCCAAGGAGACGGACTCTCTGGAAACACCATATATTTT,CASSQGDGLSGNTIYF
TRBJ2-3,-,-,TRBV10-3,TGTGCCATCAGGGAACTAGCCGCGAGCACAGATACGCAGTATTTT,CAIRELAASTDTQYF
TRBJ1-6,TRBD1,few,TRBV25-1,TGTGCCAGCAGTGAGGGGGACAGGGTCTCACCCCTCCACTTT,CASSEGDRVSPLHF
TRBJ1-2,-,-,TRBV6-5,TGTGCCAGCAGTACCGGACAGAGTAACTATGGCTACACCTTC,CASSTGQSNYGYTF
TRBJ2-1,-,-,TRBV19,TGTGCCAGTAGTATTGCGACTAGTCATGAGCAGTTCTTC,CASSIATSHEQFF
TRBJ1-1,TRBD1,-,TRBV29-1,TGCAGCGCCGGGACAGGGACTTCTGAAGCTTTCTTT,CSAGTGTSEAFF
TRBJ2-7,TRBD1,-,TRBV18,TGTGCCAGCTCACCAGGGACAGGGGGCATCTACGAGCAGTACTTC,CASSPGTGGIYEQYF
TRBJ2-2,-,-,TRBV19,TGTGCCAGTGTTCGTCTGAACACCGGGGAGCTGTTTTTT,CASVRLNTGELFF
TRBJ2-2,TRBD2,-,TRBV7-2,TGTGCCAGCAGCAATCTGGGGGGGGTCACCGGGGAGCTGTTTTTT,CASSNLGGVTGELFF
TRBJ2-3,-,once,TRBV5-1,TGCGCCAGCAGCTTGGGTGGGCCAGGTACAGATACGCAGTATTTT,CASSLGGPGTDTQYF
TRBJ1-3,-,few,TRBV29-1,TGCAGCGTTGAAAGAGACACAGGAAACACCATATATTTT,CSVERDTGNTIYF
TRBJ2-7,-,-,TRBV11-2,TGTGCCAGCAGCTTAATGAGACAGCTAACCTACGAGCAGTACTTC,CASSLMRQLTYEQYF
TRBJ2-3,-,-,TRBV19,TGTGCCAGTAGTATGGGGGCAGGCGCGGGCCCAGATACGCAGTATTTT,CASSMGAGAGPDTQYF
TRBJ1-4,-,-,TRBV19,TGTGCCAGTAGTCCGGGCGGGGCAACTAATGAAAAACTGTTTTTT,CASSPGGATNEKLFF
TRBJ2-3,TRBD2,-,TRBV7-2,TGTGCCAGCAGCTTTAGTGGGGGGGGAACAGATACGCAGTATTTT,CASSFSGGGTDTQYF
TRBJ1-1,-,-,TRBV11-2,TGTGCCAGCAGCCTAGAGAGACAGGCAAGAGGCACTGAAGCTTTCTTT,CASSLERQARGTEAFF
TRBJ1-2,-,-,TRBV4-1,TGCGCCAGCAGCCAAGATCGCAGGTTTGCCCGTGGCTACACCTTC,CASSQDRRFARGYTF
TRBJ1-2,-,-,TRBV6-4,TGTGCCAGCAGGAACCCCTCAGGCGGCTACACCTTC,CASRNPSGGYTF
TRBJ1-2,-,once,TRBV7-2,TGTGCCAGCAGCTTAGCAGGGTCAGGACTTAACTATGGCTACACCTTC,CASSLAGSGLNYGYTF
TRBJ1-2,-,-,TRBV6-1,TGTGCCAGCAGTGAAGATTGGGGGCCGAGCTATGGCTACACCTTC,CASSEDWGPSYGYTF
TRBJ1-2,TRBD1,-,TRBV29-1,TGCAGCGCCCTGTCACAGGGGTATGGCTACACCTTC,CSALSQGYGYTF
TRBJ2-7,-,-,TRBV4-1,TGCGCCAGCAGCCAAGAACAGGGCAGGGAGCAGTACTTC,CASSQEQGREQYF
TRBJ1-2,-,once,TRBV4-3,TGCGCCAGCAGACCTGATACAGGGCTCCTTAACTATGGCTACACCTTC,CASRPDTGLLNYGYTF
TRBJ2-1,-,-,TRBV19,TGTGCCAGTACCGCTGGGGGGGCAGCTAGGGATGAGCAGTTCTTC,CASTAGGAARDEQFF
TRBJ1-2,-,few,TRBV6-1,TGTGCCAGCACACAGGGCCTTGCCTATGGCTACACCTTC,CASTQGLAYGYTF
TRBJ2-5,-,-,TRBV5-8,TGTGCCAGCAGCTCTGACAGGCGAGAGACCCAGTACTTC,CASSSDRRETQYF
TRBJ1-2,TRBD1,-,TRBV18,TGTGCCAGCTCACCACCACCAGGGGGTACCTATGGCTACACCTTC,CASSPPPGGTYGYTF
TRBJ1-1,-,-,TRBV11-2,TGTGCCAGCAGCTTAGATGAGGGAAAGACTGAAGCTTTCTTT,CASSLDEGKTEAFF
TRBJ1-5,-,-,TRBV18,TGTGCCAGCTCAAAGACAGGTGATAGCAATCAGCCCCAGCATTTT,CASSKTGDSNQPQHF
TRBJ2-5,-,-,TRBV6-9,TGTGCCAGCAGTGGCCGGGGAGCTAGCCGGACGGAGACCCAGTACTTC,CASSGRGASRTETQYF
TRBJ1-1,-,-,TRBV19,TGTGCCAGTAGTATCTGGGGGGGGACTGAAGCTTTCTTT,CASSIWGGTEAFF
TRBJ2-3,-,-,TRBV7-9,TGTGCCAGCAGCTTAGTGTTGACTTCCACAGATACGCAGTATTTT,CASSLVLTSTDTQYF
TRBJ1-1,-,-,TRBV7-9,TGTGCCAGCAGCCGGGCTGGACAGCAAGCTTTCTTT,CASSRAGQQAFF
TRBJ1-2,TRBD1,few,TRBV7-8,TGTGCCAGCAGCTTAGTTGCAGGGGGCGATTATGGCTACACCTTC,CASSLVAGGDYGYTF
TRBJ2-1,-,few,TRBV2,TGTGCCAGCAGTGTTTCCTTTTTGAATGAGCAGTTCTTC,CASSVSFLNEQFF
TRBJ2-1,-,-,TRBV5-6,TGTGCCAGCAGCTTCCCGACTAGTCACAATGAGCAGTTCTTC,CASSFPTSHNEQFF
TRBJ2-1,-,-,TRBV4-3,TGCGCCAGCAGCCGAGGCGTCTCTTACAATGAGCAGTTCTTC,CASSRGVSYNEQFF